The T cell receptor beta chain described here comes from a study of shared clonotypes between healthy human individuals. TCRdb's table, derived via immunoSEQ multiplex PCR, lists solely in-frame clones and lacks some. This table holds hundreds of thousands of clones, just over 75% found once. All donors qualified as healthy HIV-negative adults and had experienced no recent acute infections or vaccinations. The donors, all of them Caucasian adults, lived in Nashville, Tennessee. In unsorted samples, genomic DNA was obtained using about 90 million PBMCs. The germline CDR1 and CDR2 sequences are SGHAT and FQNNGV. The J segment lost 1 base and the V segment lost 5 bases, leaving 8 bases of the junction unmatched. CDR3 length: 16 amino acids.

The J gene is TRBJ2-7, the V gene TRBV11-2; 10 bases line up with TRBD1. The source material was PBMCs. The receptor's source is a woman aged 35 to 49 in good health. Some clones in this sample may be carry-over from other donors' samples. The CDR3 here is CASSQIWDRGSYEQYF. The CDR3 coding sequence is TGTGCCAGCAGCCAAATCTGGGACAGGGGATCCTACGAGCAGTACTTC.